These 13 T cell receptor beta chains originate from one sample sequenced in a study of sequential checkpoint blockade in melanoma. The data were produced by immunoSEQ multiplex PCR, yet TCRdb's version contains in-frame clones alone and is incomplete. The sample shows 9,500 to 15,000 clones, about a quarter of them seen only once. Treatment defined: randomized to nivolumab then ipilimumab (arm A) or the reverse (arm B). The source material was tumor tissue (inferred from file names), sampled from a patient given nivolumab and ipilimumab in sequence. The receptors shown here come from a human donor with melanoma.

This clone has at least ten counts. J is TRBJ1-2 and V is TRBV28, with 12 bases fitting TRBD1. The V gene end was trimmed by 6 bases and the J gene end by 8 bases; junction bases not matched to a gene: 13. The germline V gene encodes CDR1 MDHEN and CDR2 SYDVKM. This CDR3 has 16 amino acids. CDR3 sequence reads: CASRDGTGGELGGYTF. In nucleotides, the CDR3 is TGTGCCAGCAGGGATGGGACAGGGGGCGAGTTGGGCGGCTACACCTTC.

The rearrangement uses TRBV19 and TRBJ1-1; D not certain. The CDR3 has 13 amino acids. V was pared by 5 bases and J by 1 base, with 8 bases between. Germline V gene lookup returns CDR1 LNHDA and CDR2 SQIVND (reference sequence). CDR3 protein: CASSPAGNTEAFF. As DNA, the CDR3 is TGTGCCAGTAGTCCAGCGGGGAACACTGAAGCTTTCTTT.

The V and J genes are TRBV10-3 and TRBJ2-1, with TRBD2 matching 8 bases. CDR1 is ENHRY, CDR2 SYGVKD, per germline. Trimming took 2 bases from V and 6 from J; bases not matched to a gene: 15. This CDR3 has 18 residues. Here the CDR3 reads CAISEMAGGAYVTNEQFF. The CDR3 DNA reads as TGTGCCATCAGTGAGATGGCCGGGGGGGCCTACGTTACCAATGAGCAGTTCTTC.

The J gene is TRBJ1-2, the V gene TRBV9, with a weak D call TRBD1 (5 bases). This CDR3 comprises 17 residues. With 0 bases removed from V and 5 bases from J, the gap between germline ends came to 20 bases. CDR1 is SGDLS and CDR2 is YYNGEE in the germline V gene. The CDR3 region is CASSVGAGPTWRYGYTF. Written as DNA, the CDR3 is TGTGCCAGCAGCGTAGGCGCAGGGCCGACTTGGAGGTATGGCTACACCTTC. Full variable domain (outside the CDR3, taken from reference TRBV9 and TRBJ1-2): DSGVTQTPKHLITATGQRVTLRCSPRSGDLSVYWYQQSLDQGLQFLIQYYNGEERAKGNILERFSAQQFPDLHSELNLSSLELGDSALYFCASSVGAGPTWRYGYTFGSGTRLTVV.

The chain couples TRBV18 to TRBJ2-7; D possibly corresponds to TRBD2 (5 bases). Germline-derived CDR1 and CDR2 are KGHSH and LQKENI. Trimming cost V 2 bases and J 3 bases, with 11 bases left between them. CDR3 length: 14 amino acids. CDR3 amino acids: CASSPSETIYEQYF. The CDR3 DNA follows: TGTGCCAGCTCACCATCCGAGACTATCTACGAGCAGTACTTC.

This clone was detected ten times or more. CDR3 DNA: TGTGCCAGCAGCTTACTGGCGGGTCCCACCGGGGAGCTGTTTTTT. It specifies CASSLLAGPTGELFF. The chain employs TRBV11-3 and TRBJ2-2; perhaps TRBD2 as D (5 bases). Trimming removed 2 bases from V and 4 bases from J, with 11 bases in between. This CDR3 is built from 15 residues. Germline values: CDR1 SGHNT, CDR2 YENEEA. Full variable domain (missing parts from reference TRBV11-3 and TRBJ2-2): EAGVVQSPRYKIIEKKQPVAFWCNPISGHNTLYWYLQNLGQGPELLIRYENEEAVDDSQLPKDRFSAERLKGVDSTLKIQPAELGDSAVYLCASSLLAGPTGELFFGEGSRLTVL.

The CDR3 bases are TGCGCCAGCAGCCCCCTTTTGAGCACAGATACGCAGTATTTT. Its protein product is CASSPLLSTDTQYF. The chain links TRBV5-1 to TRBJ2-3; the D is unclear. Germline loops: CDR1 SGHRS, CDR2 YFSETQ. V gave up 4 bases and J gave up 0 bases, with 9 bases separating them. This CDR3 comprises 14 residues. Supplemented by reference TRBV5-1 and TRBJ2-3, the full variable domain reads KAGVTQTPRYLIKTRGQQVTLSCSPISGHRSVSWYQQTPGQGLQFLFEYFSETQRNKGNFPGRFSGRQFSNSRSEMNVSTLELGDSALYLCASSPLLSTDTQYFGPGTRLTVL.

There are many counts of this clone. The V and J genes are TRBV5-8 and TRBJ2-3; D unclear. The germline V gene encodes CDR1 SGHTS and CDR2 YDEGEE. The CDR3 is 13 amino acids. Between the trimmed V and J ends, which lost 2 bases and 6 bases, there was a span of 10 bases. The CDR3 here is CASSLAPRDTQYF. In nucleotides, the CDR3 is TGTGCCAGCAGCTTAGCGCCTCGGGATACGCAGTATTTT.

This clone appeared a few times. V is TRBV9 and J is TRBJ1-4, with D unresolved. The V gene's germline CDR1 is SGDLS and CDR2 YYNGEE. The V gene lost 5 bases and the J gene lost 10 bases, with 15 bases spanning the gap. The CDR3 runs to 13 residues. CDR3 nucleotides: TGTGCCAGCAGTGAAGAGCTAGCCGGAAAACTGTTTTTT. Its translation is CASSEELAGKLFF.

This clone was detected only a few times. This chain links TRBV25-1 with TRBJ2-3, with D unresolved. The V gene's germline CDR1 is MGHDK and CDR2 SYGVNS. V gave up 3 bases and J gave up 6 bases, with 10 bases separating them. This CDR3 has 13 amino acids. The CDR3 here is CASSEGLSDTQYF. CDR3 DNA sequence: TGTGCCAGCAGTGAGGGATTATCGGATACGCAGTATTTT.

The CDR3 DNA sequence: TGTGCCAGCCCCACTGATGACCCCCTCGGGACCCAGTACTTC. Translation: CASPTDDPLGTQYF. The chain combines TRBV6-8 with TRBJ2-5; D gene ambiguous. V lost 8 bases and J lost 7, with 20 bases in between. The CDR3 contains 14 residues. Germline assignment: CDR1 MNHGY and CDR2 SAAAGT.

The chain carries TRBV23-1 and TRBJ1-1; D gene uncertain. TRBV23-1 is an open reading frame, and its role is uncertain. Trimming took off 4 bases at V and 0 bases at J, with 12 bases between the two ends. The CDR3 has 15 amino acids. The CDR3 here is CASSPGDFMNTEAFF. The CDR3 bases are TGCGCCAGCAGTCCAGGTGACTTCATGAACACTGAAGCTTTCTTT.

The chain recombines TRBV19 with TRBJ1-5, with D uncertain. Trimming shortened V by 6 bases and J by 9 bases, and 15 bases separated the two germline ends. This CDR3 comprises 13 residues. The germline gives CDR1 LNHDA, CDR2 SQIVND (reference sequence). CDR3 in amino acids: CASSLPGAMPQHF. The CDR3 DNA sequence: TGTGCCAGTAGCCTCCCAGGAGCGATGCCCCAGCATTTT.